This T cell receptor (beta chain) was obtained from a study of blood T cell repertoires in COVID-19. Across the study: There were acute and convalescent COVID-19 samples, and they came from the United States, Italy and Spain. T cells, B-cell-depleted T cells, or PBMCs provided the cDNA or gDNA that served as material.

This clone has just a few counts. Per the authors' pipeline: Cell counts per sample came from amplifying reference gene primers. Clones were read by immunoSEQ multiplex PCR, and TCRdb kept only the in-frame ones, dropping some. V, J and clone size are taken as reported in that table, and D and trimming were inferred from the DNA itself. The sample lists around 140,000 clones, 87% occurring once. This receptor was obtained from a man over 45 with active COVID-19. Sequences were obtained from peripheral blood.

The CDR3 protein is CASSYSMTTGFAEAFF. In nucleotides, the CDR3 is TGTGCCAGCAGTTATTCGATGACCACGGGTTTCGCTGAAGCTTTCTTT. The chain recombines TRBV6-5 with TRBJ1-1; D gene ambiguous. The CDR3 is made up of 16 amino acids. Germline loops: CDR1 MNHEY, CDR2 SVGAGI. The ends were cut back, 3 bases at V and 6 bases at J, with 20 bases in the middle.